The 21 T cell receptor beta chains below come from one sample, sequenced in a study of post-analysis software for immune sequencing data. These receptors have no known antigen. Study outcomes and limitations: Five or six TRBV segments, TRBV5-6, TRBV5-1 and TRBV20-1 among them, were found more frequent in patients than controls.

Built from TCR beta cDNA, the libraries had unique molecular identifiers in them. TCRdb passed the PCR reads through MiXCR, listing each CDR3 protein once. This sample carries about 200,000 distinct CDR3 sequences, 29% of them seen once, and the ten largest clones take approximately 3.6%. Sequenced input: blood. The receptors were sampled from a girl aged 2 to 17 with multiple sclerosis.

This clonotype was seen repeatedly, ten times or more. The chain joins TRBV3-1 to TRBJ2-7; no firm D call. This CDR3 has 15 amino acids. V lost 1 base and J lost 3, with 13 bases in between. Germline-derived CDR1 and CDR2 are LGHDT and YNNKEL (reference sequence). CDR3 nucleotide sequence: TGTGCCAGCAGCCAAGGTAGACAACCTAACTACGAGCAGTACTTC. Amino acid sequence: CASSQGRQPNYEQYF.

This clonotype was found many times. The chain is built from TRBV7-2 and TRBJ2-5; 7 positions match TRBD2. The CDR3 runs 15 residues. Germline V gives CDR1 SGHTA, CDR2 FQGNSA. J gave up 5 bases and V 1 base, and 7 bases lay outside the gene matches. CDR3 protein: CASSLDSGLTETQYF. CDR3 bases: TGTGCCAGCAGCTTAGATTCGGGACTAACGGAGACCCAGTACTTC.

With regard to this clonotype: This may be a read error: a much more frequent sequence differs by one nucleotide. The rearrangement joins TRBV6-5 to TRBJ1-2, with 8 bases identical to TRBD1. CDR1 and CDR2 (germline): MNHEY, SVGAGI. The CDR3 consists of 16 residues. Written as DNA, the CDR3 is TGTGCCTGCAGTATTGACAGGGGCCCTAAGATAAGTGGCTACACCTTC. It encodes CACSIDRGPKISGYTF.

This clonotype was counted ten times or more. The V call is TRBV29-1, the J call TRBJ2-1; 10 bases agree with TRBD1. This CDR3 spans 13 amino acids. Germline V CDR1 and CDR2: SQVTM, ANQGSEA. The trim removed 3 bases at V and 7 bases at J, leaving 3 bases unmatched. The CDR3, as DNA: TGCAGCGTTGATGAGGACAGGGGGAATGAGCAGTTCTTC. This encodes CSVDEDRGNEQFF.

CDR3 DNA: TGTGCCAGCAGGCAAATGGACACTGAAGCTTTCTTT. Encoded protein: CASRQMDTEAFF. The V and J genes are TRBV27 and TRBJ1-1; D not resolved. This CDR3 has 12 residues. Trimming stripped 6 bases from V and 3 bases from J, with 8 bases between. Germline loops: CDR1 MNHEY, CDR2 SMNVEV (reference sequence).

There are many counts of this clonotype. The chain links TRBV28 to TRBJ2-7; 9 bases match TRBD2. CDR3 length: 15 amino acids. Trimming cost V 2 bases and J 2 bases; bases outside gene matches: 4. Germline V gives CDR1 MDHEN, CDR2 SYDVKM. The CDR3 region is CASSLRLADTYEQYF. CDR3 coding DNA: TGTGCCAGCAGTTTACGACTAGCGGACACCTACGAGCAGTACTTC.

This clonotype appeared many times. V and J are TRBV6-5 and TRBJ2-7; TRBD1 agrees at 9 bases. The CDR3 is made up of 14 amino acids. The V and J ends lost 6 bases and 4 bases, in that order; junction bases with no gene match: 7. Germline CDR1 is MNHEY and CDR2 is SVGAGI. CDR3 protein: CASRRTGESYEQYF. The CDR3 bases are TGTGCCAGCAGGCGGACAGGGGAGTCTTACGAGCAGTACTTC.

Regarding this clonotype: A junction boundary mismatches the germline segment, possibly from a read error. DNA of the CDR3: TGTGCCAGCAGTCTCGACAGGGAGGCCGCAGATGCGCAGTATTTT. Residues: CASSLDREAADAQYF. The V gene is TRBV12-3 or TRBV12-4, the J gene TRBJ2-3; the D gene is possibly TRBD1 (7 bases). CDR3 length equals 15 residues.

Details on this clonotype: A much larger clone is a single base away; this may be a read error. The genes are TRBV7-8 and TRBJ2-5, with 8 bases lining up with TRBD2. V shed 4 bases and J 5 bases; nucleotides not matched to a gene: 12. CDR3 size: 16 residues. The germline CDR1 and CDR2 sequences are SGHVS and FQNEAQ. The CDR3 coding sequence is TGTGCCAGCAGCTCCTTATCGGGAGGGCCGCCTGAGACCCAGTACTTC. Translating gives CASSSLSGGPPETQYF.

The chain has TRBV20-1 and TRBJ2-3; 7 bases line up with TRBD1. CDR3 length: 15 amino acids. Germline V gene lookup returns CDR1 DFQATT and CDR2 SNEGSKA (reference sequence). The V and J ends lost 5 bases and 4 bases, in that order; junction bases with no gene match: 12. The CDR3 reads CSAALTGKDPDTQYF. CDR3 in DNA: TGCAGTGCTGCCCTGACAGGGAAGGACCCAGATACGCAGTATTTT.

This clonotype was detected ten times or more. The rearrangement links TRBV29-1 to TRBJ1-6; weak D call: TRBD1 (5 bases). This CDR3 region has 13 residues. CDR1 is SQVTM and CDR2 is ANQGSEA in the germline V gene. The V end was cut by 6 bases, the J end by 7 bases, with 13 bases between. CDR3 protein: CSVAGGENSPLHF. For the CDR3, the DNA is TGCAGCGTAGCCGGGGGAGAAAATTCACCCCTCCACTTT.

At least ten counts were recorded for this clonotype. The chain recombines TRBV6-5 with TRBJ2-1, with TRBD1 identical over 7 bases. Germline assignment: CDR1 MNHEY and CDR2 SVGAGI. The V segment lost 6 bases and the J segment 0 bases; nucleotides outside the gene matches: 8. The CDR3 has 16 residues. This CDR3 reads CASRYLGQSSYNEQFF. The CDR3 bases are TGTGCCAGCAGGTATTTGGGACAGAGCTCCTACAATGAGCAGTTCTTC.

The V and J genes are TRBV20-1 and TRBJ1-1; 7 bases align to TRBD1. Germline V CDR1 and CDR2: DFQATT, SNEGSKA (reference sequence). The CDR3 runs 13 residues. Losses at the gene ends were 5 bases for V and 1 base for J; bases not matched to a gene: 4. CDR3 residues: CSAGRTGNTEAFF. DNA of the CDR3: TGCAGTGCTGGAAGGACAGGGAACACTGAAGCTTTCTTT.

The table lists this clonotype with many counts. The gene calls are TRBV28 and TRBJ2-7, with D perhaps being TRBD1 or TRBD2 (5 bases each). Germline V gene data show CDR1 as MDHEN and CDR2 as SYDVKM. Trimming took 2 bases from V and 0 from J, leaving 11 bases between them. The CDR3 runs to 15 residues. The CDR3 nucleotides read TGTGCCAGCAGTTTAGGGGGTATGAGCTCCTACGAGCAGTACTTC. This codes for CASSLGGMSSYEQYF.

Worth noting for this clonotype: A single base separates this from a much larger clone, so it may be a read error. The chain couples TRBV20-1 to TRBJ2-1; 14 nucleotides align to TRBD2. Looked up from germline, CDR1 is DFQATT and CDR2 is SNEGSKA (reference sequence). Trimming removed 3 bases from V and 13 bases from J; junction bases left unmatched: 5. The CDR3 loop spans 13 amino acids. CDR3: CSASQGTSGSQFF. For the CDR3, the DNA is TGCAGTGCTAGCCAAGGGACTAGCGGGAGTCAGTTCTTC.

Points on this clonotype: A much larger clone sits a single nucleotide away, making a read error possible. The CDR3 sequence is CASSLKTSPSSYNEQYF. The CDR3 bases are TGCGCCAGCAGCTTGAAGACTAGCCCTAGCTCCTACAATGAGCAGTACTTC. V and J are TRBV5-1 and TRBJ2-1; TRBD2 matches 7 bases. The J call is doubtful: the DNA matches TRBJ2-7 better. This CDR3 has 17 amino acids. CDR1 is SGHRS, CDR2 YFSETQ, per germline.

This clonotype has only a few counts. This chain connects TRBV11-2 to TRBJ1-3, with D perhaps matching TRBD1 (6 bases). The V and J ends lost 3 bases and 0 bases respectively, with 9 bases between them. The CDR3 is made up of 15 amino acids. The V gene's germline CDR1 is SGHAT and CDR2 FQNNGV. CDR3 in DNA: TGTGCCAGCAGCTTCACAGGGAACTCTGGAAACACCATATATTTT. Translated: CASSFTGNSGNTIYF. The whole variable domain, remainder taken from reference TRBV11-2 and TRBJ1-3, is EAGVAQSPRYKIIEKRQSVAFWCNPISGHATLYWYQQILGQGPKLLIQFQNNGVVDDSQLPKDRFSAERLKGVDSTLKIQPAKLEDSAVYLCASSFTGNSGNTIYFGEGSWLTVV.

This clonotype was detected many times. The CDR3 sequence: CASSTLSSGGTYEQYF. Here the CDR3 DNA reads TGCGCCAGCAGCACCCTATCTAGCGGGGGGACGTACGAGCAGTACTTC. This chain links TRBV5-1 with TRBJ2-7, with TRBD2 matching 11 bases. The junction had 10 bases not matched to a gene; V was cut back by 4 bases and J by 4 bases. Germline V gene sequence: CDR1 SGHRS, CDR2 YFSETQ. The CDR3 covers 16 residues.

This clonotype appeared a single time. The rearrangement uses TRBV12-3 or TRBV12-4 and TRBJ2-5; 11 bases are a match to TRBD2. This CDR3 is 14 amino acids long. V lost 7 bases to trimming and J lost 9 bases; unmatched junction nucleotides: 10. This chain's CDR3 is CASTASGGHAAQYF. CDR3 bases: TGTGCCAGCACTGCTAGCGGGGGGCACGCGGCCCAGTACTTC.

This clonotype was counted a few times. The chain joins TRBV20-1 to TRBJ2-6; 7 bases map to TRBD1. Trimming cost V 2 bases and J 2 bases; bases outside gene matches: 6. The CDR3 loop spans 16 amino acids. The germline V gene encodes CDR1 DFQATT and CDR2 SNEGSKA (reference sequence). The CDR3 bases are TGCAGTGCTAGAAAAGGGGGCTTCGCTGGGGCCAACGTCCTGACTTTC. Its protein is CSARKGGFAGANVLTF.

This clonotype was seen ten or more times. The chain carries TRBV11-2 and TRBJ2-1; tentative D call: TRBD1 (6 bases). V shed 5 bases and J shed 10 bases, with 12 bases lying between them. The germline CDR1 and CDR2 sequences are SGHAT and FQNNGV. The CDR3 length is 12 residues. The CDR3 DNA reads as TGTGCCAGCAGCCCCAATGGGGGCGAGCAGTTCTTC. Encoded protein: CASSPNGGEQFF.